This T cell receptor beta chain was obtained from a study of cytomegalovirus exposure and HLA in healthy donors. Study-wide results and caveats: Exclusion applied to some V segments, including TRBV6-2 and TRBV6-3, as they were indistinguishable. For most subjects, TCR beta sequences were reported to predict HLA-A and HLA-B alleles with accuracy. The Asian-associated ancestry cluster reportedly had fewer N-insertions than the approximately 690-donor mean in a later analysis. In a later analysis, specific HLA alleles were associated with 15,000 to 20,000 TCR beta sequences at a 0.05 false discovery rate.

The CDR3 totals 14 residues. The germline gives CDR1 SGHRS, CDR2 YFSETQ. V lost 3 bases, J lost 6 bases, and 1 base stayed unmatched. Primers included in the PCR were 60 Vbeta and 13 Jbeta primers. This table comes from immunoSEQ multiplex PCR, and its TCRdb copy is limited to in-frame clones, with some not included. The table lists 150,000 to 200,000 clones, about 80% of them singletons. A note on this clone: What it binds is not known.

V gene TRBV5-1 combines with J gene TRBJ2-3; 13 positions match TRBD2. Specimen: PBMCs. This TCR derives from a woman between 50 and 59 years old in good health and CMV-seronegative. This chain's CDR3 is CASSSGLAGDTQYF. The CDR3 coding sequence is TGCGCCAGCAGCTCGGGACTAGCGGGGGATACGCAGTATTTT.